This T cell receptor (beta chain) was sequenced during a study of CD8 T cells in Susac syndrome. After extraction with the RNeasy kit, about 0.5 to 1 ug of the RNA was reverse transcribed using random hexamers. The amplification used immunoSEQ multiplex PCR on TCR beta CDR3; it spanned 54 Vbeta and 13 Jbeta. Via MiXCR, TCRdb re-called the immunoSEQ multiplex PCR reads, giving one row per CDR3 protein. This table has 100,000 to 150,000 distinct CDR3 sequences, more than 90% appearing once. It was negative isolation that provided the CD8+ and CD4+ T cells, whereas TEMRA cells were enriched by FACS. This clonotype was obtained from a human donor in good health. Sequenced: CD4+ T cells from PBMCs.

As DNA, the CDR3 is TGCGCCAGCAGCCAAGAGGACAGGAGCAATCAGCCCCAGCATTTT. This translates into CASSQEDRSNQPQHF. The chain employs TRBV4-3 and TRBJ1-5, with 7 bases matching TRBD1. Per the germline V gene, CDR1 is LGHNA and CDR2 is YSLEER. Trimming at V came to 0 bases and at J to 1 base, leaving 0 bases not matched to a gene. This CDR3 spans 15 amino acids.